Listed below are T cell receptor beta chains from one sample, sequenced in a study of molecular identifiers for immune sequencing clone quantification. TCRdb fed the PCR reads into MiXCR, producing one record per CDR3 protein. The table includes about 510,000 distinct CDR3 sequences, 20% to 25% detected once. Sequencing was carried out using naive CD8+ T cells from blood, with Jurkat cell RNA spiked in. These TCRs come from a human donor in good health. Some libraries in this study had Jurkat cell RNA spiked in. CDR3s include the opening cysteine and the closing phenylalanine or tryptophan. A D gene is named only where the DNA matches it firmly. Size is stated for part of the rows, as once, few or many counts, or as a class when the clone is expanded.

D: TRBD2
V: TRBV10-3
J: TRBJ2-1
size: many
DNA: TGTGCCATCAGGGGGGGGTACAGTGAGCAGTTCTTC
CDR3: CAIRGGYSEQFF

D: -
V: TRBV6-5
J: TRBJ1-6
size: many
DNA: TGTGCCAGCAGTTACGGTTATAGGGACTATAATTCACCCCTCCACTTT
CDR3: CASSYGYRDYNSPLHF

D: -
V: TRBV4-3
J: TRBJ2-4
size: -
DNA: TGCGCCAGCAGCCAAGACGGGGGATTTATTCAGTACTTC
CDR3: CASSQDGGFIQYF

D: TRBD2
V: TRBV20-1
J: TRBJ2-3
size: -
DNA: TGCAGTGCTAGTGGGGGGGGGTTGACTAGCACAGATACGCAGTATTTT
CDR3: CSASGGGLTSTDTQYF

D: TRBD2
V: TRBV30
J: TRBJ2-7
size: -
DNA: TGTGCCTGGAGTGTAAGCGGGAACAGTTCCTACGAGCAGTACTTC
CDR3: CAWSVSGNSSYEQYF

D: -
V: TRBV4-2
J: TRBJ2-7
size: many
DNA: TGTGCCAGCAGCCAGGAGATACAGGACGAGCAGTACTTC
CDR3: CASSQEIQDEQYF

D: -
V: TRBV4-3
J: TRBJ2-5
size: -
DNA: TGCGCCAGCAGCCAAGATGTAGGTGGGTTGGAGACCCAGTACTTC
CDR3: CASSQDVGGLETQYF

D: -
V: TRBV21-1
J: TRBJ2-1
size: few
DNA: TGTGCCAGCAGCATTAACCTCTGGCGCCCCAGGTGCAATGAGCAGTTCTTC
CDR3: CASSINLWRPRCNEQFF

D: TRBD2
V: TRBV29-1
J: TRBJ2-2
size: many
DNA: TGCAGCGTTGAAGAGGTCCGGGGGGGGGACACCGGGGAGCTGTTTTTT
CDR3: CSVEEVRGGDTGELFF

D: TRBD2
V: TRBV7-9
J: TRBJ2-7
size: once
DNA: TGTGCCAGCAGCCCCCGGGGGGACGGGCAGTACTTC
CDR3: CASSPRGDGQYF

D: -
V: TRBV10-3
J: TRBJ2-3
size: few
DNA: TGTGCCATCAGTGAGAATGGAGGTAGGAGGGTTCGGGCCCCAGATACGCAGTATTTT
CDR3: CAISENGGRRVRAPDTQYF

D: TRBD2
V: TRBV11-2
J: TRBJ2-5
size: few
DNA: TGTGCCAGCAGGGGACTAGCGGGGGAGACCCCTTTTCAAGAGACCCAGTACTTC
CDR3: CASRGLAGETPFQETQYF

D: -
V: TRBV11-2
J: TRBJ1-1
size: many
DNA: TGTGCCAGCAGCGTACTGGACACTGAAGCTTTCTTT
CDR3: CASSVLDTEAFF